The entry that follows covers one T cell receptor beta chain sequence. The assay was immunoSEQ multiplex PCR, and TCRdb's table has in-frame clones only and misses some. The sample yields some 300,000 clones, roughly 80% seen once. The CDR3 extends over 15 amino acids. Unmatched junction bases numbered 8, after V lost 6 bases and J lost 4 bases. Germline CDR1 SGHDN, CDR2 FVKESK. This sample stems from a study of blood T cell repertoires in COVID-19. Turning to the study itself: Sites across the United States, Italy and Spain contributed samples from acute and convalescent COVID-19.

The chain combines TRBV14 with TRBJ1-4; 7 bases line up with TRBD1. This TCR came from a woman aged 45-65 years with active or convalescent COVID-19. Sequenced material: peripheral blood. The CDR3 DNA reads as TGTGCCAGCAGTCTCCAAGGGACAGTTAATGAAAAACTGTTTTTT. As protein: CASSLQGTVNEKLFF. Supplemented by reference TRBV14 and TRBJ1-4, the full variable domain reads EAGVTQFPSHSVIEKGQTVTLRCDPISGHDNLYWYRRVMGKEIKFLLHFVKESKQDESGMPNNRFLAERTGGTYSTLKVQPAELEDSGVYFCASSLQGTVNEKLFFGSGTQLSVL.